This T cell receptor beta chain originates from a study of blood T cell repertoires in COVID-19 (dated by TCRdb to 2018 to 2020). Notes on the research overall: Samples covering the acute and convalescent phases of COVID-19 were provided by collaborators in the United States, Italy and Spain. The material from the prospective study consisted of cDNA or gDNA derived from T cells, B-cell-depleted T cells, or PBMCs. Deeply sampled blood TCRbeta repertoires from subjects exposed to, actively infected with, or recovered from COVID-19 were included in the dataset. The repertoires were released in a freely available public database intended as a resource for research on the immune response to SARS-CoV-2. The samples were drawn from the first 160 participants of the ongoing ImmuneRACE study and from about 1,200 subjects provided by 6 global collaborators. The sample metadata nearly always contained a de-identified subject ID, COVID-19 status, age in years and sex. HLA class I and class II types, where available, came from metadata supplied by the sample provider rather than from assay-based typing. What the study reported, not specific to this receptor: How much clinical and demographic metadata was included differed by source and by participant, and the metadata was provided uncurated.

For this clone: No antigen is known for it. It has no much larger one-base neighbor in the sample; base qualities were not kept.

Whole blood was collected in K2EDTA tubes by collaborating institutions according to the institutions' own protocols. For TCRbeta analysis, collaborators shipped samples as frozen whole blood, isolated PBMCs, or DNA extracted from either of those sample types. The CDR3 holds 14 amino acids from the cysteine to the phenylalanine. The sequence is cut down to CDR3 DNA, 42 bases in frame from base 1. V loses 3 bases, J loses 4 bases, and the germline ends lie 12 bases apart. CDR1 and CDR2 are drawn from the germline V gene: MNHNS, SASEGT. TCRbeta CDR3 regions were amplified from genomic DNA by means of the immunoSEQ Assay, a bias-controlled multiplex PCR. Regarding the original processing steps: The number of nucleated cells in each sample was estimated from the amplification of reference gene primers within the assay. Sequence reads were collapsed and filtered to measure the absolute abundance of every unique TCRbeta CDR3 rearrangement. For each sample, productive Simpson clonality was calculated as the square root of Simpson's diversity index across productive rearrangements. TCRdb carries this immuneACCESS record with in-frame sequences only. Its versions omit some clonotypes, under half of them owing to an unresolved V gene in the studies checked, with the rest unexplained. D and trimming come from the DNA, and the V and J calls and clone size come from that table. Here the sample has hundreds of thousands of clones; 65% to 90% occur a single time. The ten largest account for approximately 7.6% of the sample.

The V and J segments used are TRBV6-1 and TRBJ1-2; no D gene is confidently identified. This TCR was sampled from a human donor in a cohort sampled during active COVID-19. The sample comprised peripheral blood. The DNA reads TGTGCCAGCAGTGACAGAGGTGGTGGCTATGGCTACACCTTC. The encoded protein is CASSDRGGGYGYTF.